This T cell receptor beta chain was captured by sequencing in a study of cytomegalovirus exposure and HLA in healthy donors. In the case of this clone: As yet, its antigen is unknown.

PCR amplification relied on 60 Vbeta primers (plus 13 Jbeta primers). The protocol was immunoSEQ multiplex PCR, while the TCRdb copy is restricted to in-frame clones and leaves out a portion. Of about 190,000 clones in the sample, 81% are singletons; the top ten hold approximately 3.6%. V gave up 10 bases and J gave up 4 bases, with 16 bases separating them. Germline CDR1 is ENHRY and CDR2 is SYGVKD. The CDR3 is 13 amino acids. Overall study results and limits: Exclusion as indistinguishable affected some V segments, including TRBV6-2 and TRBV6-3. The later analysis indicated that the majority of CMV-associated TCR beta chains appeared HLA-restricted. An analysis done earlier found most TCR beta V segments productive about 90% or about 30% of the time.

Sequenced input: PBMCs. This sequence was found in a man aged 35-49 years in good health and CMV-seropositive. This rearrangement joins TRBV10-3 to TRBJ1-1, with D perhaps TRBD1 (5 bases). The CDR3 coding sequence is TGTGCCACCACCCCCGTCGGGGGCACTGAAGCTTTCTTT. This translates into CATTPVGGTEAFF.